A single sample gave rise to the 15 T cell receptor beta chains below, sequenced in a study of beta chain features in type 1 diabetes. Expressed TCRB transcripts were sequenced because the entire RNA isolate underwent reverse transcription. The table came from immunoSEQ multiplex PCR; TCRdb's copy has only in-frame clones and leaves some out. The table lists 200,000 to 250,000 clones, roughly a tenth of them singletons, with over 1% in the top ten. The sequenced sample was central memory CD4+ T cells from blood. Receptor source: a man aged 18 to 35 in good health.

This chain joins TRBV28 and TRBJ2-1; possibly TRBD1 or TRBD2 for D (5 bases each). This CDR3 contains 14 residues. V shed 7 bases and J shed 3 bases, with 13 bases lying between them. Germline lookup yields CDR1 MDHEN and CDR2 SYDVKM. Written as DNA, the CDR3 is TGTGCCAGCACCCTCGGGGCCCTCTACAATGAGCAGTTCTTC. Protein product: CASTLGALYNEQFF.

This clone has a count of ten or more. The rearrangement joins TRBV19 to TRBJ2-4, with D possibly matching TRBD1 (7 bases). Germline V gives CDR1 LNHDA, CDR2 SQIVND (reference sequence). V lost 4 bases and J 4 bases, leaving 14 bases between the germline ends. The CDR3 is made up of 15 amino acids. In DNA, the CDR3 is TGTGCCAGTAGTAGTGGAGGGACAGTAAAAAACATTCAGTACTTC. Residues: CASSSGGTVKNIQYF.

This chain connects TRBV13 to TRBJ1-5; D might be TRBD1 (5 bases). Germline assignment: CDR1 PRHDT and CDR2 FYEKMQ (reference sequence). Trimming pared 6 bases from V and 7 bases from J, leaving 19 bases between. The CDR3 loop spans 15 amino acids. Here the CDR3 DNA reads TGTGCCAGCAGTTCCGGGACGTCCAGAAGGCAGCCCCAGCATTTT. It specifies CASSSGTSRRQPQHF.

This clone was found a few times. The chain recombines TRBV18 with TRBJ2-5; possibly TRBD1 for D (5 bases). Trimming removed 4 bases from V and 4 bases from J, with 10 bases in between. The CDR3 sequence is 13 residues long. Germline loops: CDR1 KGHSH, CDR2 LQKENI. CDR3 protein: CASSLGQGETQYF. The CDR3 bases are TGTGCCAGCTCACTTGGACAAGGAGAGACCCAGTACTTC.

In this sample, this clone turned up a few times. This is likely an artifact of a read error, given a far larger clone one base away. The sample holds other DNA sequences that translate to the same CDR3. The V gene is TRBV29-1, the J gene TRBJ2-2; unclear D gene. Trimming removed 6 bases at V and 4 bases at J, with 12 bases between. CDR3 length: 13 amino acids. CDR1 and CDR2 (germline): SQVTM, ANQGSEA. The CDR3 region has the DNA TGCAGCGTGGATGGGCCCTCCACCGGGGAGCTGTTTTTT. Translating it yields CSVDGPSTGELFF.

This clone was detected only a few times. Other DNA sequences in this sample translate to the same CDR3. This chain uses TRBV30 with TRBJ2-5, with a possible D match to TRBD1 (7 bases). Germline CDR1 reads GTSNPN; CDR2 reads SVGIG (reference sequence). This CDR3 has 13 residues. The germline V and J ends were trimmed by 2 bases and 4 bases, with 11 bases remaining between them. CDR3 DNA: TGTGCCTGGAGTCGGAGGGGGCGAGAGACCCAGTACTTC. Translation gives CAWSRRGRETQYF.

This chain links TRBV2 with TRBJ2-4, with TRBD1 as a possible D gene (6 bases). CDR1 is SNHLY, CDR2 FYNNEI, per germline. The CDR3 loop spans 17 amino acids. Trimming cost V 8 bases and J 5 bases, with 25 bases left between them. This chain's CDR3 is CASGPLGARGGQNIQYF. In DNA, the CDR3 is TGTGCCAGCGGCCCCTTGGGGGCGCGAGGTGGCCAAAACATTCAGTACTTC.

This clone occurred a few times. The V call is TRBV5-1, the J call TRBJ2-1; TRBD1 matches 7 bases. Germline loops: CDR1 SGHRS, CDR2 YFSETQ. J was trimmed by 0 bases and V by 4 bases; bases with no gene match: 4. The CDR3 loop spans 15 amino acids. This CDR3 is CASSTGTASYNEQFF. The DNA for the CDR3 is TGCGCCAGCAGCACCGGGACAGCCTCCTACAATGAGCAGTTCTTC.

In this sample, this clone turned up a few times. The rearrangement uses TRBV27 and TRBJ2-3; D unresolved. Trimming removed 1 base at V and 0 bases at J, with 8 bases between. The CDR3 covers 15 residues. CDR1 and CDR2 from the germline V gene are MNHEY and SMNVEV (reference sequence). The CDR3 loop reads CASSLFSSSTDTQYF. The CDR3 bases are TGTGCCAGCAGTTTATTTAGCTCTAGCACAGATACGCAGTATTTT.

This chain uses TRBV6-6 with TRBJ1-5, with 8 bases aligning to TRBD1. CDR1 is MNHNY and CDR2 is SVGAGI in the germline V gene (reference sequence). The CDR3 runs to 15 residues. Trimming removed 6 bases from V and 1 base from J; junction bases left unmatched: 5. CDR3 residues: CASRQDRESNQPQHF. In DNA, the CDR3 is TGTGCCAGCAGACAGGACAGGGAAAGCAATCAGCCCCAGCATTTT.

This chain links TRBV30 with TRBJ2-2; D gene ambiguous. CDR3 length: 15 amino acids. Germline values: CDR1 GTSNPN, CDR2 SVGIG (reference sequence). Deletions cut 4 bases from V and 1 base from J, with 13 bases between. The CDR3 DNA reads TGTGCCTGGACTAGTCTATTGGGGAACACCGGGGAGCTGTTTTTT. This sequence encodes CAWTSLLGNTGELFF.

The chain employs TRBV18 and TRBJ2-1; 13 bases line up with TRBD2. Germline V lookup: CDR1 KGHSH, CDR2 LQKENI. V was clipped by 6 bases and J by 9 bases; unmatched bases: 11. The CDR3 runs 16 residues. In DNA, the CDR3 is TGTGCCAGCTCGCCTGGACTAGCGGGAGTAGGTGGTGAGCAGTTCTTC. Protein: CASSPGLAGVGGEQFF.

This clone was detected a few times. The gene calls are TRBV30 and TRBJ2-5, with D perhaps TRBD1 (6 bases). Per germline, CDR1 GTSNPN and CDR2 SVGIG (reference sequence). V shed 5 bases and J shed 5 bases, with 15 bases lying between them. The CDR3 extends over 13 amino acids. CDR3 sequence: CAWDPRGTETQYF. CDR3 nucleotides: TGTGCCTGGGACCCCAGGGGAACCGAGACCCAGTACTTC.

This clone was seen many times. V usage is TRBV9 and J usage is TRBJ1-5; D is unresolved. Germline CDR1 and CDR2: SGDLS and YYNGEE. Trimming removed 3 bases at V and 10 bases at J, with 17 bases between. CDR3 length: 14 amino acids. The CDR3 DNA reads TGTGCCAGCAGCGAGAGTCTAAGCCTGGGTCCCCAGCATTTT. This translates into CASSESLSLGPQHF.

The rearrangement uses TRBV10-2 and TRBJ1-2; D is uncertain. The CDR3 covers 15 residues. CDR1 WSHSY and CDR2 SAAADI come from the germline V gene. Trimming took off 6 bases at V and 0 bases at J, with 14 bases between the two ends. CDR3 sequence: CASSTEPSPNYGYTF. The CDR3 bases are TGCGCCAGCAGCACGGAGCCATCTCCTAACTATGGCTACACCTTC.